A selection of T cell receptor beta chains follows, all from one sample in a study of T cell repertoires in cytomegalovirus infection. Their recognized antigens are unknown. Each CDR3 protein gets one entry after TCRdb re-called the reads with MiXCR. The sample holds over 45,000 distinct CDR3 sequences; about 20% are singletons and the top ten take 85% to 90%. The sequencing here drew on CD8+ T cells from cultured PBMCs, taken from culture after CMV antigen stimulation. Receptors were obtained from a human donor in good health (CMV status not recorded). Some clones in this sample may be carry-over from other donors' samples. CDR3s include the opening cysteine and the closing phenylalanine or tryptophan. The order of the fields is D gene, V gene, J gene, clone size, CDR3 DNA, CDR3 protein. The D gene is left open where the match is weak. Clone sizes are given selectively: once, few, many, or a class where the clone is expanded.

d_call: -
v_call: TRBV11-2
j_call: TRBJ1-1
clone_size: many
cdr3_nt: TGTGCCAGCAGCCTCAGGGGAACGAACACTGAAGCTTTCTTT
cdr3_aa: CASSLRGTNTEAFF

d_call: -
v_call: TRBV12-3/TRBV12-4
j_call: TRBJ2-3
clone_size: few
cdr3_nt: TGTGCCAGCAGAGACACAGATACGCAGTATTTT
cdr3_aa: CASRDTDTQYF

d_call: -
v_call: TRBV12-3/TRBV12-4
j_call: TRBJ2-2
clone_size: few
cdr3_nt: TGTGCCAGCAGCATCGCCAGGGAGCTGTTTTTT
cdr3_aa: CASSIARELFF

d_call: -
v_call: TRBV7-8
j_call: TRBJ1-5
clone_size: -
cdr3_nt: TGTGCCAGCAGCTCGGCGGCGGGGCCCAATCAGCCCCAGCATTTT
cdr3_aa: CASSSAAGPNQPQHF

d_call: -
v_call: TRBV7-2
j_call: TRBJ2-1
clone_size: few
cdr3_nt: TGTGCCAGCAGCTTAGTACAAGTCAATGCGGATGAGCAGTTCTTC
cdr3_aa: CASSLVQVNADEQFF

d_call: -
v_call: TRBV29-1
j_call: TRBJ1-6
clone_size: -
cdr3_nt: TGCACCCTGGGAGGGGGTAATTCACCCCTCCACTTT
cdr3_aa: CTLGGGNSPLHF

d_call: -
v_call: TRBV7-2
j_call: TRBJ2-7
clone_size: many
cdr3_nt: TGTGCCAGCAGCTCAACCTACGAGCAGTACTTC
cdr3_aa: CASSSTYEQYF

d_call: -
v_call: TRBV7-9
j_call: TRBJ2-1
clone_size: few
cdr3_nt: TGTGCCAGCAGCCCTGACAGTTTCGGCAATGAGCAGTTCTTC
cdr3_aa: CASSPDSFGNEQFF

d_call: -
v_call: TRBV11-1
j_call: TRBJ1-6
clone_size: few
cdr3_nt: TGTGCCAGCAGCCCCCTCGAGGGCTGGGGGAATTCACCCCTCCACTTT
cdr3_aa: CASSPLEGWGNSPLHF

d_call: -
v_call: TRBV5-6
j_call: TRBJ2-1
clone_size: -
cdr3_nt: TGTGCCAGCAGCTTGTCAGAGCGCCTAAGCTCCTACAATGAGCAGTTCTTC
cdr3_aa: CASSLSERLSSYNEQFF

d_call: TRBD1
v_call: TRBV6-1
j_call: TRBJ1-1
clone_size: many
cdr3_nt: TGTGCCAGCACCCCGGGACAGGGTTTATACAACACTGAAGCTTTCTTT
cdr3_aa: CASTPGQGLYNTEAFF

d_call: -
v_call: TRBV20-1
j_call: TRBJ2-1
clone_size: -
cdr3_nt: TGCAGTGCTAGAGGATTTTTGATAGGCTACAATGAGCAGTTCTTC
cdr3_aa: CSARGFLIGYNEQFF

d_call: -
v_call: TRBV6-8
j_call: TRBJ1-1
clone_size: -
cdr3_nt: TGTGCCACTCGGAACTGGGGACCTTACACTGAAGCTTTCTTT
cdr3_aa: CATRNWGPYTEAFF

d_call: TRBD2
v_call: TRBV27
j_call: TRBJ2-1
clone_size: -
cdr3_nt: TGTGCCAGCGCGACGCGGGGGTCCTACAATGAGCAGTTCTTC
cdr3_aa: CASATRGSYNEQFF

d_call: TRBD1
v_call: TRBV7-8
j_call: TRBJ2-1
clone_size: few
cdr3_nt: TGTGCCAGCAGCACCCTGTCAGGACAGGGTAGGGATGAGCAGTTCTTC
cdr3_aa: CASSTLSGQGRDEQFF

d_call: TRBD2
v_call: TRBV2
j_call: TRBJ2-1
clone_size: -
cdr3_nt: TGTGCCAGCAGTGAGCGACGGGGGGGCCTCTCAACCCATGAGCAGTTCTTC
cdr3_aa: CASSERRGGLSTHEQFF

d_call: -
v_call: TRBV11-2
j_call: TRBJ2-5
clone_size: few
cdr3_nt: TGTGCCAGCAGCCCTTTCCTGACAGGACTCAAGGAGACCCAGTACTTC
cdr3_aa: CASSPFLTGLKETQYF